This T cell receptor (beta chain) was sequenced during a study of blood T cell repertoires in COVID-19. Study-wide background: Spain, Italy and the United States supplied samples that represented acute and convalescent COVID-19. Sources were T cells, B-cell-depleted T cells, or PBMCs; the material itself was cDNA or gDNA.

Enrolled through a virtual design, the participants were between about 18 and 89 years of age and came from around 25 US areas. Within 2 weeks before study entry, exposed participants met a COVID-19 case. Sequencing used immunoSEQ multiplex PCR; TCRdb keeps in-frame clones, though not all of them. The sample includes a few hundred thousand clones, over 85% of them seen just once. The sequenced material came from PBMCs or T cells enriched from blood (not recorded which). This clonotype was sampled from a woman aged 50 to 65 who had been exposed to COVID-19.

The CDR3 here is CASSPTSVEETQYF. In DNA, the CDR3 is TGTGCCAGCAGCCCCACTAGCGTCGAAGAGACCCAGTACTTC. This chain uses TRBV7-9 with TRBJ2-5, with TRBD2 matching 7 bases. V shed 5 bases and J 3 bases; nucleotides not matched to a gene: 6. The length of the CDR3 is 14 residues. CDR1 is SEHNR, CDR2 FQNEAQ, per germline (reference sequence).